Sequencing of this TCR beta chain was carried out in a study of cytomegalovirus exposure and HLA in healthy donors (dated by TCRdb to about 2017). Background for the entire study: An earlier analysis of several hundred of the donors reported 276 Gb of sequence data and roughly 120 million unique TCR beta sequences obtained from about 170 million T cells. Class I and class II HLA loci were covered by the typing at four-digit resolution. Typing coverage varied by locus: roughly 629-630 donors for A, B, C, DRB1 and DQB1; approximately 560 for DQA1; approximately 570 for DPA1; around 450 for DPB1. Among some 410 genotyped donors of the cohort, an average of about 220,000 unique TCR beta nucleotide sequences was sequenced per donor, of which about 18% were non-productive. Because of strong linkage in the cohort, a few DR-DQ haplotypes were treated as single units for association and clustering. In the later analysis, no new phenotypic data were used to find candidate immune exposures; instead, reliance was placed on TCR beta sequences and their occurrence across donors. Every repertoire in the discovery cohort had been generated on one and the same sequencing platform. In an earlier analysis of 587 of the donors, high-throughput TCR beta sequencing was used to judge whether each TCR beta V gene segment behaved as functional or pseudogenic. The aim of the study was to test whether cataloging public T cell receptors could identify signatures of past pathogen exposure. In a later analysis, previously published TCR beta repertoires from fewer than 750 donors were re-analyzed and high-resolution HLA genotyping was added so that TCR occurrence patterns could be studied. Donor age, sex, ethnicity and CMV serostatus were collected together with the repertoire data. Of the approximately 400 genotyped donors, less than 90% were placed in the genetic ancestry cluster associated with self-reported Caucasian donors. To predict cytomegalovirus infection status, the study combined high-throughput TCR immunosequencing, statistical association of individual TCRs with disease status, and machine learning. Approximately 310 gigabases of sequencing data and tens of millions of unique TCR sequences were included in an early release covering roughly 600 HLA-typed donors. In a later genetic analysis, genome-wide SNP genotypes for about three fifths of the roughly 670 donors were used, and that subset was treated as a discovery cohort. In addition to the first cohort of around 670 subjects, a separate validation cohort of 120 different subjects was used. The study used immunosequencing to profile the T cell repertoires of 666 subjects and linked those repertoires to cytomegalovirus serostatus.

Library preparation employed the immunoSEQ multiplex PCR assay. A mixture of 60 forward primers for TCR Vbeta segments and 13 reverse primers for TCR Jbeta segments was used in the multiplex PCR. The CDR3 region of rearranged TCR beta genes was amplified from genomic DNA by a multiplex PCR assay. Amplified TCR beta libraries were sequenced as 87-base-pair reads on the Illumina HiSeq System. From the authors' description of their analysis: Across the 670 or so repertoires, a later analysis counted approximately 83 million unique TCR beta chains, approximately 10 million of which were shared by at least two donors. To remove PCR and sequencing errors, raw reads were error-corrected and collapsed into unique sequences using a nearest-neighbor algorithm that merged closely related sequences. To assign V, D and J gene segments, CDR3 sequences were aligned to IMGT reference sequences. For a sequence to be retained, at least a six-nucleotide match to both a V gene segment and a J gene segment was required. Rearrangements were called productive when the CDR3 lacked stop codons and stayed in frame with V and J; all others were non-productive. Following IMGT convention, CDR3 was defined as the stretch from the second conserved V-encoded cysteine up to the conserved J-encoded phenylalanine. Sequences without an unambiguous match to a single V gene segment were excluded from the earlier analysis of several hundred of the donors. In an earlier analysis of 587 of the donors, a V segment was called functional when productive rearrangements were above 56.7%, and segregating when the standard deviation between donors exceeded 5%. A statistical classification framework was developed to diagnose cytomegalovirus status using the catalog of TCR beta chain sequences. A later analysis assigned V and J genes by comparing TCR nucleotide sequences with IMGT/GENE-DB human TR gene sequences. The TCRdist pipeline was used in a later analysis to assign CDR3 sequences and most-parsimonious VDJ recombination scenarios. In a later analysis, every TCR beta chain was defined by the combination of its CDR3 amino acid sequence and its V-gene family, and reads without a unique V-gene family were dropped. As a way to deal with suspected cross-contamination and a sequencing artifact, a later analysis dropped 450 to 600 nucleotide sequences that were highly shared and had low generation probability. In a later analysis, a clonal expansion index was calculated for each public chain from normalized within-repertoire ranks of inferred template counts. Generation probabilities in a later analysis came from a VDJ recombination model fitted to out-of-frame rearrangements, and those results were checked against IGoR. A later analysis scored TCR-TCR, TCR-HLA and TCR-CMV co-occurrence with hypergeometric tests, applying a repertoire-size bias correction to TCR pairs. To estimate false discovery rates, a later analysis permuted the HLA or CMV assignments 20 times. In a later analysis, co-occurring TCRs were grouped with DBSCAN, and TCRdist sequence similarity was added when clustering was performed within HLA-allele-positive subsets. For co-occurrence clustering, repertoires with fewer than 30,000 or more than 120,000 public chains were excluded, along with 4 to 6 repertoires with anomalous nucleotide sharing. TCRdb's version of the immuneACCESS table is confined to in-frame rearrangements and falls short of the full clone set. An unresolved V gene accounts for under half of the shortfall where checked; the remainder is of unknown origin. The V and J calls and the clone size are those of that table, but D and trimming were determined from the DNA. The sample table records 150,000 or so clones; 70% to 85% of these occur just once. The ten most abundant clones make up 1.5% to 2.5% of the sample.

About this clone itself: Its recognized antigen is unknown. Nothing much larger sits one base from this clone, and base qualities are not available.

Taken from the germline V gene, the CDR1 and CDR2 loops are SGHTA and FQGTGA. There are 15 amino acids in the CDR3, from cysteine to phenylalanine inclusive. Only the CDR3 part of the read is kept: 45 bases, read in frame from the first base. V and J are truncated by 5 bases and 1 base respectively, leaving an intervening sequence of 9 bases. Results and caveats for the whole study, not just this receptor: HLA typing was unavailable for some donors at each locus, so association tests used only the typed subset. The classifier was reported to diagnose cytomegalovirus status with high specificity and sensitivity in both the original cohort and the validation cohort. Only TCR beta chains were sequenced in this cohort, and the absence of alpha or paired-chain data limited detectable features. Immune exposure information for the cohort was limited to CMV serostatus. Sequencing depth was assumed to be roughly uniform across donors in the presence/absence analyses, though that assumption may not hold. Because counts were too low, more than 15 rarely observed V segments, including chromosome 9 orphons, were excluded from the earlier analysis of several hundred of the donors. A few of the identified cytomegalovirus-associated TCR beta chains were confirmed in vitro to be specific for cytomegalovirus antigens. A further reported finding was that TCR beta sequences accurately predicted the HLA-A and HLA-B alleles for most subjects in the first cohort. In an earlier analysis of roughly 560 of the donors, most TCR beta V segments were observed in productive rearrangements about 87% or about 30% of the time, broadly matching IMGT annotations. Because the 87-base-pair reads could not distinguish some IMGT-functional V segments, including TRBV6-2 and TRBV6-3, those segments were excluded. The sequencing pipeline was judged likely to have produced a cluster of highly shared sequence variants as a technical artifact. Strong co-occurrence of HLA alleles, especially DR and DQ, made assigning TCR associations to individual alleles difficult. Specific HLA alleles were associated with 15,000 to 20,000 TCR beta sequences at a false discovery rate of 0.05 in a later analysis. A later genetic analysis reported fewer N-insertions in productive TCRs among donors in an Asian-associated ancestry cluster than the approximately 700-donor mean. In the study, 150 to 200 TCR beta chains were listed as associated with cytomegalovirus. According to a later analysis, TCR association rates differed among HLA loci, with DRB1 alleles showing the most associated TCRs and HLA-C alleles showing the fewest. Several of the top co-occurrence clusters appeared to be linked to parvovirus B19, influenza, CMV and Epstein-Barr virus, according to a later analysis. An association between a missense DCLRE1C variant and V-gene and J-gene trimming of TCR beta chains was found in a later genetic analysis and replicated in an independent cohort. In a later analysis, most CMV-associated TCR beta chains were found to appear HLA-restricted, with HLA associations seemingly driven largely by CMV exposure. Linkage disequilibrium might explain the correlated functional status among segregating V segments, but an unknown experimental factor could not be excluded. A later analysis found that HLA-associated TCR beta chains were more clonally expanded and had lower generation probabilities than equally common non-associated chains. While some public TCRs were present in many individuals, most TCR sequences turned up only very rarely across donors. According to the authors, the approach could potentially be generalized to other disease states and immunological phenotypes.

The cohort comprised around 700 healthy bone marrow donors. Cohort members were all nominally healthy when sampled, although unrecorded immune exposures were likely present. The donor was CMV seronegative and belonged to the group of roughly 330 seronegative cohort members. Every donor gave a peripheral blood sample, and the peripheral blood mononuclear cells from that sample were used for TCR beta sequencing. The Qiagen DNeasy Blood Extraction Kit was used to extract genomic DNA from the blood cell samples. The receptor was isolated from a woman aged 35 to 49 in good health and CMV-seronegative. The rearrangement joined TRBV7-3 to TRBJ2-6; D gene: possibly TRBD2, on 5 matching bases. Material for sequencing was PBMCs. The DNA sequence is given as TGTGCCAGCAGCCCGGACTTTTCTGGGGCCAACGTCCTGACTTTC. This is translated as CASSPDFSGANVLTF.